The 15 T cell receptor beta chains in this list originate from one sample, sequenced in a study of control samples from healthy donors and cancer patients. Sequencing was performed with immunoSEQ multiplex PCR; in TCRdb, only in-frame clones are kept and a portion is missing. The sample includes approximately 140,000 clones, 80% to 95% seen only once; the top ten take around 10%. Input material: blood. The source of these receptors is a man younger than 45 in good health.

Only one count was recorded for this clone. This rearrangement joins TRBV11-2 to TRBJ1-5, with TRBD1 as a possible D gene (6 bases). CDR3 length: 19 residues. V shed 4 bases and J shed 3 bases, with 25 bases lying between them. Germline V gives CDR1 SGHAT, CDR2 FQNNGV. CDR3 protein: CASSYVVQGPQSNNQPQHF. CDR3 bases: TGTGCCAGCAGCTACGTAGTACAGGGCCCCCAGTCGAACAATCAGCCCCAGCATTTT.

The V and J genes are TRBV9 and TRBJ2-3; 10 bases align to TRBD2. This CDR3 region has 17 residues. V gave up 0 bases and J gave up 2 bases; unmatched junction bases: 6. The germline gives CDR1 SGDLS, CDR2 YYNGEE. CDR3 protein: CASSVEGTSVYTDTQYF. The CDR3, as DNA: TGTGCCAGCAGCGTAGAAGGGACTAGCGTATACACAGATACGCAGTATTTT.

The J gene is TRBJ1-2, the V gene TRBV28; unclear D gene. Trimming cost V 7 bases and J 0 bases, with 12 bases left between them. Germline CDR1 is MDHEN and CDR2 is SYDVKM. There are 14 residues in the CDR3. The CDR3 protein is CASTEGWSNYGYTF. The DNA of the CDR3 is TGTGCCAGCACCGAAGGTTGGTCTAACTATGGCTACACCTTC.

The chain recombines TRBV27 with TRBJ2-7; a weak D match, TRBD1 (5 bases). The CDR3 runs to 14 residues. Germline V gives CDR1 MNHEY, CDR2 SMNVEV (reference sequence). V gave up 5 bases and J gave up 2 bases, with 13 bases separating them. The CDR3 sequence is CASSPDLGAYEQYF. CDR3 DNA: TGTGCCAGCAGTCCCGATTTAGGGGCCTACGAGCAGTACTTC.

The chain links TRBV30 to TRBJ2-1; 9 nucleotides line up with TRBD1. V lost 5 bases and J lost 8; bases outside the gene matches: 10. Germline V gene sequence: CDR1 GTSNPN, CDR2 SVGIG (reference sequence). The CDR3 consists of 14 residues. The CDR3 DNA is TGTGCCTGGGAACCCGGGACAGGGTATCATGAGCAGTTCTTC. Its translation: CAWEPGTGYHEQFF.

The rearrangement uses TRBV9 and TRBJ2-5, with D possibly TRBD2 on 6 matching bases. CDR3 length equals 14 residues. CDR1 and CDR2 from the germline V gene are SGDLS and YYNGEE. Trimming took off 3 bases at V and 5 bases at J, with 14 bases between the two ends. The CDR3 spells CASSDPAGPETQYF. The CDR3 nucleotides are TGTGCCAGCAGCGACCCCGCGGGGCCGGAGACCCAGTACTTC.

V usage is TRBV7-2 and J usage is TRBJ1-4; the D gene is possibly TRBD1 (5 bases). This CDR3 has 21 residues. V was cut by 0 bases and J by 5 bases, with 28 bases left in between. Germline V gives CDR1 SGHTA, CDR2 FQGNSA. The CDR3 spells CASSLAGPGKLTRDLNEKLFF. The CDR3 bases are TGTGCCAGCAGCTTAGCCGGTCCCGGAAAGCTAACACGGGACTTGAATGAAAAACTGTTTTTT.

The chain recombines TRBV19 with TRBJ2-7; 8 bases agree with TRBD2. CDR3 size: 16 residues. The V gene's germline CDR1 is LNHDA and CDR2 SQIVND (reference sequence). With 4 bases clipped from V and 4 bases from J, the junction kept 12 bases outside the gene matches. CDR3 amino acids: CASSNLVGAGVYEQYF. The CDR3 DNA follows: TGTGCCAGTAGTAACCTCGTGGGAGCGGGAGTTTACGAGCAGTACTTC.

This clone showed up just a few times. The V gene is TRBV11-2, the J gene TRBJ1-1; D gene unclear. The germline CDR1 and CDR2 sequences are SGHAT and FQNNGV. V was shortened by 1 base and J by 6 bases, with 9 bases between the two germline ends. This CDR3 spans 13 amino acids. The CDR3 sequence is CASSLATYPEAFF. In nucleotides, the CDR3 is TGTGCCAGCAGCTTAGCCACGTATCCTGAAGCTTTCTTT.

The V gene is TRBV30, the J gene TRBJ1-2; D unresolved. In germline, CDR1 is GTSNPN, CDR2 SVGIG (reference sequence). The V and J ends lost 3 bases and 0 bases respectively, with 14 bases between them. This CDR3 has 15 amino acids. CDR3 in amino acids: CAWRSAGSANYGYTF. Here the CDR3 DNA reads TGTGCCTGGAGAAGTGCCGGGAGCGCTAACTATGGCTACACCTTC.

The V and J genes are TRBV6-5 and TRBJ1-4, with 8 bases identical to TRBD1. Per the germline V gene, CDR1 is MNHEY and CDR2 is SVGAGI. Trimming took 4 bases from V and 12 from J; bases not matched to a gene: 10. The CDR3 runs 14 residues. Here the CDR3 DNA reads TGTGCCAGCAGTTTCGGGACAGGTGGGGGGGAACTGTTTTTT. This codes for CASSFGTGGGELFF.

The chain recombines TRBV28 with TRBJ2-4; D not certain. The CDR3 extends over 12 amino acids. CDR1 and CDR2 (germline): MDHEN, SYDVKM. V shed 2 bases and J shed 3 bases, with 2 bases lying between them. CDR3 sequence reads: CASSLVKNIQYF. DNA of the CDR3: TGTGCCAGCAGTTTAGTCAAAAACATTCAGTACTTC.

This clone came up once. V gene TRBV5-6 combines with J gene TRBJ2-3; 13 nucleotides align to TRBD2. The CDR3 is 19 amino acids. J lost 1 base, V lost 4 bases, and 12 bases had no gene match. Germline V CDR1 and CDR2: SGHDT, YYEEEE. The CDR3 is CASSRQRTSGSFRTDTQYF. The CDR3 DNA reads as TGTGCCAGCAGCAGGCAAAGGACTAGCGGGAGCTTTCGCACAGATACGCAGTATTTT.

The V gene is TRBV11-2, the J gene TRBJ1-2; no definite D call. The V and J ends lost 5 bases and 2 bases respectively, with 27 bases between them. CDR1 and CDR2 (germline): SGHAT, FQNNGV. This CDR3 comprises 19 residues. Here the CDR3 DNA reads TGTGCCAGCAGCCGCCGCCCTTGGGCGGGAAGGGAACTAAACTATGGCTACACCTTC. This gives the protein CASSRRPWAGRELNYGYTF. The full variable domain, in which reference TRBV11-2 and TRBJ1-2 provide the parts outside the CDR3, is EAGVAQSPRYKIIEKRQSVAFWCNPISGHATLYWYQQILGQGPKLLIQFQNNGVVDDSQLPKDRFSAERLKGVDSTLKIQPAKLEDSAVYLCASSRRPWAGRELNYGYTFGSGTRLTVV.

The chain joins TRBV30 to TRBJ2-7; D is unclear. The CDR3 is made up of 12 amino acids. Per the germline V gene, CDR1 is GTSNPN and CDR2 is SVGIG (reference sequence). Trimming took off 0 bases at V and 2 bases at J, with 5 bases between the two ends. CDR3 residues: CAWSVDTYEQYF. CDR3 DNA sequence: TGTGCCTGGAGTGTAGATACCTACGAGCAGTACTTC. The full variable domain, with the rest looked up from reference TRBV30 and TRBJ2-7, is SQTIHQWPATLVQPVGSPLSLECTVEGTSNPNLYWYRQAAGRGLQLLFYSVGIGQISSEVPQNLSASRPQDRQFILSSKKLLLSDSGFYLCAWSVDTYEQYFGPGTRLTVT.